Each of the 10 T cell receptor beta chains below was sequenced from the same sample in a study of persistence of HIV-infected CD4 T cells. Sequencing used immunoSEQ version 4 in survey mode. Method: immunoSEQ multiplex PCR; TCRdb's copy keeps in-frame clones and lacks some. The sample lists about 64,000 clones; 65% to 75% were seen once. Which antigens these TCRs recognize remains unknown. An overlapping HIV-1 Gag peptide pool stimulated these cells at about 1 ug/peptide/mL. Memory cells lacking CD40L and CD69 with high CD45RO were sorted. Sequencing used CD4+ T cells sorted from PBMCs after roughly 19-hour stimulation, obtained from a patient who received antiretroviral therapy. These receptor sequences come from an adult man with HIV who was CMV-seropositive.

The chain uses TRBV6-5 and TRBJ2-1; 7 positions agree with TRBD1. The CDR3 sequence is 14 residues long. The junction had 14 bases not matched to a gene; V was cut back by 11 bases and J by 7 bases. The germline V gene encodes CDR1 MNHEY and CDR2 SVGAGI. Here the CDR3 reads CAVLTGTVGNEQFF. The CDR3 DNA reads TGTGCCGTCCTCACCGGGACAGTAGGTAATGAGCAGTTCTTC.

This rearrangement joins TRBV7-2 to TRBJ1-1; D gene uncertain. Germline V gives CDR1 SGHTA, CDR2 FQGNSA. With 4 bases removed from V and 4 bases from J, the gap between germline ends came to 16 bases. The CDR3 length is 15 residues. CDR3 residues: CASSSQLGRVTEAFF. The CDR3 coding sequence is TGTGCCAGCAGCTCCCAACTGGGAAGAGTCACTGAAGCTTTCTTT.

V and J are TRBV10-3 and TRBJ2-7; 9 bases fit TRBD1. Germline V lookup: CDR1 ENHRY, CDR2 SYGVKD. The trim removed 4 bases at V and 4 bases at J, leaving 2 bases unmatched. This CDR3 region has 13 residues. DNA for the CDR3: TGTGCCATCAGTGCACAGGGGGCATACGAGCAGTACTTC. Translating it yields CAISAQGAYEQYF.

The chain joins TRBV2 to TRBJ1-4; tentative D call: TRBD1 (6 bases). Germline CDR1 SNHLY, CDR2 FYNNEI. This CDR3 has 14 amino acids. The V and J ends lost 6 bases and 0 bases respectively, with 8 bases between them. CDR3 protein: CASRRTATNEKLFF. CDR3 DNA: TGTGCCAGCAGGAGGACAGCAACTAATGAAAAACTGTTTTTT. The full variable domain, in which reference TRBV2 and TRBJ1-4 provide the parts outside the CDR3, is EPEVTQTPSHQVTQMGQEVILRCVPISNHLYFYWYRQILGQKVEFLVSFYNNEISEKSEIFDDQFSVERPDGSNFTLKIRSTKLEDSAMYFCASRRTATNEKLFFGSGTQLSVL.

The chain carries TRBV29-1 and TRBJ1-2; D might be TRBD1 (5 bases). V shed 1 base and J shed 1 base, with 13 bases lying between them. This CDR3 has 15 amino acids. Germline-derived CDR1 and CDR2 are SQVTM and ANQGSEA. The chain's CDR3 is CSVEAGQGFNYGYTF. The CDR3 coding sequence is TGCAGCGTTGAAGCGGGGCAGGGCTTTAACTATGGCTACACCTTC.

The gene calls are TRBV14 and TRBJ1-2; no clear D gene. The CDR3 is 13 residues long. The V gene lost 4 bases and the J gene lost 2 bases, with 8 bases spanning the gap. Germline V CDR1 and CDR2: SGHDN, FVKESK. The CDR3 DNA reads as TGTGCCAGCAGCCGAATGGAGAACTATGGCTACACCTTC. Its translation is CASSRMENYGYTF. Complete variable domain (other parts from reference TRBV14 and TRBJ1-2): EAGVTQFPSHSVIEKGQTVTLRCDPISGHDNLYWYRRVMGKEIKFLLHFVKESKQDESGMPNNRFLAERTGGTYSTLKVQPAELEDSGVYFCASSRMENYGYTFGSGTRLTVV.

This clone has just a few counts. CDR3 DNA: TGCGCCAGCAGCCCGGCGGGCCTCAGGGATGAGCAGTTCTTC. This translates into CASSPAGLRDEQFF. This chain uses TRBV5-1 with TRBJ2-1; D possibly uses TRBD1 or TRBD2 (5 bases each). Germline lookup yields CDR1 SGHRS and CDR2 YFSETQ. V lost 4 bases, J lost 8 bases, and 16 bases lay in between. The CDR3 is 14 residues long.

The CDR3 loop reads CASSQEVTADPRRGGSPLHF. CDR3 sequence (DNA): TGTGCCAGCAGCCAAGAAGTAACGGCGGACCCCAGAAGAGGAGGTTCACCCCTCCACTTT. The chain joins TRBV4-2 to TRBJ1-6; no reliable D call. The CDR3 length is 20 residues. The germline gives CDR1 LGHNA, CDR2 YNFKEQ. V lost 0 bases to trimming and J lost 9 bases, with 27 bases between them.

The rearrangement joins TRBV9 to TRBJ1-2; no firm D call. Germline CDR1 and CDR2: SGDLS and YYNGEE. V lost 3 bases to trimming and J lost 1 base, with 13 bases between them. The CDR3 runs to 15 residues. The CDR3 region is CASSATLGVNYGYTF. The CDR3 nucleotides are TGTGCCAGCAGCGCGACTCTGGGAGTTAACTATGGCTACACCTTC.

This chain joins TRBV10-1 and TRBJ1-6; 7 bases fit TRBD1. There are 15 residues in the CDR3. In germline, CDR1 is WNHNN, CDR2 SYGVQD (reference sequence). The V segment lost 1 base and the J segment 7 bases; nucleotides outside the gene matches: 4. CDR3 in DNA: TGCGCCAGCAGTGAGTTACCGGGACAGAATTCACCCCTCCACTTT. This translates into CASSELPGQNSPLHF.